This T cell receptor beta chain was observed in a study of naive and memory T cell subsets. As concerns this clonotype: Its antigen is currently unknown.

The CDR3 has 13 residues. CDR1 and CDR2 from the germline V gene are MNHEY and SMNVEV (reference sequence). V was trimmed by 2 bases and J by 10 bases, leaving 14 bases between them. The beta constant-region primer was an equimolar mix of two oligonucleotides covering TRBC1 and TRBC2. Each CDR3 protein is one row after TCRdb ran MiXCR on the UMI-ligation and nested PCR reads. Among 100,000 or so distinct CDR3 sequences listed, approximately 6.5% were seen once. Study-level points and caveats: Each distinct alpha or beta sequence counts as one clonotype. Diversity fell and Gini index rose from naive through CM, EM, EMRA.

The J gene is TRBJ2-5, the V gene TRBV27; perhaps TRBD1 as D (5 bases). This TCR was recovered from a human donor in good health. The sample was central memory CD4+ T cells from blood. Here the CDR3 reads CASSLQPTGFQYF. In nucleotides, the CDR3 is TGTGCCAGCAGTTTACAACCTACAGGATTCCAGTACTTC.